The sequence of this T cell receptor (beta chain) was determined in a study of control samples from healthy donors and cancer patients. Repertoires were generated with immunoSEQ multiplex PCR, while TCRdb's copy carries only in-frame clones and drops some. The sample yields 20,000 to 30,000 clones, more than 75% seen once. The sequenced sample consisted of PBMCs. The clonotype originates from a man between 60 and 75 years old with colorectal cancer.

The CDR3 is CASSLDRGYYEQYF. The CDR3 bases are TGTGCCAGCAGCTTGGACAGGGGCTACTACGAGCAGTACTTC. The V gene is TRBV11-2, the J gene TRBJ2-7; 9 bases are shared with TRBD1. This CDR3 is 14 amino acids long. Germline CDR1 is SGHAT and CDR2 is FQNNGV. V shed 3 bases, J shed 3 bases, and the junction held 3 bases outside the gene matches.